The clone carrying this T cell receptor (beta chain) was detected many times. The target antigen is unknown. TCRdb processed the RACE reads anew with MiXCR; each CDR3 protein has one entry. The sample has 120,000 or so distinct CDR3 sequences; around 15% are singletons. The data stem from a study of human T cells and chemical hapten exposure. Study conclusions and caveats: Expanded TCRs showed more large CDR3 clusters than pre-sensitization or healthy control sets.

The time point denotes: patch test 1, 2 weeks after DPC sensitization. Treatment of the sample: therapeutic diphenylcyclopropenone sensitization with weekly scalp DPC. The CDR3 loop spans 16 amino acids. Germline lookup yields CDR1 SGHVS and CDR2 FQNEAQ. Trimming cost V 5 bases and J 1 base, with 16 bases left between them. This receptor was obtained from a man in his late teens or twenties with alopecia areata. Some clones in this sample may be carry-over from other donors' samples. This chain connects TRBV7-8 to TRBJ2-3; unclear D gene. This material consisted of whole blood, taken in connection with sensitization to the hapten diphenylcyclopropenone (DPC). The CDR3 nucleotides read TGTGCCAGCAGCCCCGCGAGAGTACTTGGCACAGATACGCAGTATTTT. Its protein is CASSPARVLGTDTQYF.